The 32 T cell receptor beta chains listed next were all sequenced from one sample in a study of spatial heterogeneity in lung cancer. Indicated time point: blood at routine non-recurrence follow-up after resection. Whole RNA came from tumor, nontumor lung or frozen PBMC and was sequenced without being sorted. TCRdb processed the 5' RACE reads anew with MiXCR; each CDR3 protein has one entry. The sample yields some 110,000 distinct CDR3 sequences, less than 15% seen once. The sequencing used PBMCs, collected at follow-up. These receptors came from a male donor with early-stage non-small cell lung cancer.

This clonotype was counted between two and nine times. The chain joins TRBV7-2 to TRBJ2-4; D is ambiguous. This CDR3 region has 16 residues. V was cut by 5 bases and J by 0 bases, with 14 bases left in between. The germline V gene has CDR1 SGHTA and CDR2 FQGNSA. CDR3 coding DNA: TGTGCCAGCAGCACAAGTGGTGGCAGAGCCAAAAACATTCAGTACTTC. It specifies CASSTSGGRAKNIQYF. Based on the CDR3 plus reference TRBV7-2 and TRBJ2-4, the full variable domain is GAGVSQSPSNKVTEKGKDVELRCDPISGHTALYWYRQSLGQGLEFLIYFQGNSAPDKSGLPSDRFSAERTGGSVSTLTIQRTQQEDSAVYLCASSTSGGRAKNIQYFGAGTRLSVL.

The chain is built from TRBV20-1 and TRBJ2-7; 10 nucleotides align to TRBD1. The CDR3 contains 15 residues. The junction had 4 bases not matched to a gene; V was cut back by 0 bases and J by 2 bases. Looked up from germline, CDR1 is DFQATT and CDR2 is SNEGSKA (reference sequence). In nucleotides, the CDR3 is TGCAGTGCTAGAGACGCCGGGACAGGGGCCTACGAGCAGTACTTC. Residues: CSARDAGTGAYEQYF.

As DNA, the CDR3 is TGTGCCAGTAGGGACAGCAGGAGCTCCTACGAGCAGTACTTC. Its protein product is CASRDSRSSYEQYF. The V and J genes are TRBV28 and TRBJ2-7, with 7 positions matching TRBD1. Trimming took 9 bases from V and 0 from J; bases not matched to a gene: 8. The CDR3 length is 14 residues. The germline CDR1 and CDR2 sequences are MDHEN and SYDVKM.

Only a few counts were recorded for this clonotype. V gene TRBV28 combines with J gene TRBJ2-1, with a weak D call TRBD2 (6 bases). The V gene lost 3 bases and the J gene lost 3 bases, with 12 bases spanning the gap. The V gene's germline CDR1 is MDHEN and CDR2 SYDVKM. The CDR3 totals 15 residues. CDR3 residues: CASSFFGGGYNEQFF. In nucleotides, the CDR3 is TGTGCCAGCAGTTTCTTCGGGGGAGGCTACAATGAGCAGTTCTTC.

A word on this clonotype: Possible read error: a much larger clone is one base away. The chain has TRBV28 and TRBJ2-3; a weak D match, TRBD2 (5 bases). V was clipped by 4 bases and J by 8 bases, with 19 bases between them. The CDR3 has 15 amino acids. Germline V gene data show CDR1 as MDHEN and CDR2 as SYDVKM. CDR3 coding DNA: TGTGCCAGCAGTTCCTCTACTATCGGGGAGTCTACGCAGTATTTT. Its translation is CASSSSTIGESTQYF.

This clonotype has just a few counts. The J gene is TRBJ1-4, the V gene TRBV7-9, with D perhaps TRBD1 (6 bases). Per the germline V gene, CDR1 is SEHNR and CDR2 is FQNEAQ (reference sequence). V lost 5 bases to trimming and J lost 2 bases, with 12 bases between them. There are 15 residues in the CDR3. For the CDR3, the DNA is TGTGCCAGCAGCATGGACAGTCGCACTAATGAAAAACTGTTTTTT. Its protein product is CASSMDSRTNEKLFF.

This clonotype occurred many times. The rearrangement links TRBV28 to TRBJ2-5, with TRBD2 identical over 7 bases. Germline CDR1 is MDHEN and CDR2 is SYDVKM. The CDR3 spans 17 residues. The V and J ends lost 2 bases and 2 bases, in that order; junction bases with no gene match: 11. The CDR3 coding sequence is TGTGCCAGCAGTTTAGAATTGAGGGCGGGGGTGCAAGAGACCCAGTACTTC. This codes for CASSLELRAGVQETQYF.

This clonotype appeared many times. The rearrangement links TRBV15 to TRBJ1-1, with D unclear. Trimming took off 0 bases at V and 6 bases at J, with 11 bases between the two ends. Germline CDR1 is LNHNV and CDR2 is YYDKDF (reference sequence). CDR3 length equals 14 residues. DNA for the CDR3: TGTGCCACCAGCAGAGAAGGAGGGAAGTCTGAAGCTTTCTTT. Translated: CATSREGGKSEAFF.

The table lists this clonotype with a few counts. The rearrangement joins TRBV4-2 to TRBJ1-1; the D is unclear. Germline V gene data show CDR1 as LGHNA and CDR2 as YNFKEQ. The CDR3 sequence is 14 residues long. V was pared by 3 bases and J by 3 bases, with 11 bases between. CDR3 region: CASSQSTGDTEAFF. CDR3 coding DNA: TGTGCCAGCAGCCAGTCGACCGGGGACACTGAAGCTTTCTTT.

This clonotype was counted many times. The chain links TRBV28 to TRBJ2-7, with a weak D call TRBD2 (6 bases). This CDR3 has 13 amino acids. V was trimmed by 5 bases and J by 1 base, leaving 9 bases between them. Looked up from germline, CDR1 is MDHEN and CDR2 is SYDVKM. The CDR3 sequence: CASSAGRSYEQYF. CDR3 bases: TGTGCCAGCAGTGCGGGGCGATCCTACGAGCAGTACTTC.

This clonotype was seen repeatedly, ten times or more. This chain joins TRBV3-1 and TRBJ1-1, with a weak D call TRBD1 (5 bases). The CDR3 has 12 amino acids. V was cut by 0 bases and J by 8 bases, with 7 bases left in between. Germline CDR1 reads LGHDT; CDR2 reads YNNKEL (reference sequence). The CDR3 is CASSQDRTEAFF. DNA for the CDR3: TGTGCCAGCAGCCAAGATCGGACAGAAGCTTTCTTT.

The J gene is TRBJ2-7, the V gene TRBV3-1; TRBD1 is a possible D gene (5 bases). The V and J ends lost 0 bases and 2 bases respectively, with 11 bases between them. Germline CDR1 reads LGHDT; CDR2 reads YNNKEL (reference sequence). This CDR3 has 15 residues. CDR3 amino acids: CASSQEVGATYEQYF. The CDR3 DNA follows: TGTGCCAGCAGCCAAGAAGTAGGGGCGACCTACGAGCAGTACTTC.

The J gene is TRBJ2-7, the V gene TRBV7-8, with a tentative D call TRBD1 (6 bases). The CDR3 spans 16 residues. The V gene's germline CDR1 is SGHVS and CDR2 FQNEAQ. V was pared by 1 base and J by 2 bases, with 15 bases between. CDR3 region: CASSLGTAFFAYEQYF. The CDR3 DNA reads as TGTGCCAGCAGCTTAGGGACAGCTTTCTTTGCCTACGAGCAGTACTTC.

The rearrangement uses TRBV7-2 and TRBJ2-7; 8 positions agree with TRBD2. CDR3 length equals 14 residues. Looked up from germline, CDR1 is SGHTA and CDR2 is FQGNSA. Unmatched junction bases numbered 5, after V lost 3 bases and J lost 4 bases. The CDR3 DNA reads TGTGCCAGCAGCTTCGAGCGGGGGACGTACGAGCAGTACTTC. Protein: CASSFERGTYEQYF.

This clonotype was picked up many times. This rearrangement joins TRBV5-4 to TRBJ2-3, with D possibly TRBD1 on 7 matching bases. The CDR3 length is 19 residues. Germline CDR1 and CDR2: SGHNT and YYREEE (reference sequence). V lost 4 bases and J lost 9, with 33 bases in between. The CDR3 DNA is TGTGCCAGCAGCCCCCCCGGCGGGATGTTGGGACAGTCACAGATAACGCAGTATTTT. Its translation: CASSPPGGMLGQSQITQYF.

This clonotype appeared many times. The rearrangement joins TRBV4-2 to TRBJ2-7, with no clear D. Trimming took off 0 bases at V and 3 bases at J, with 9 bases between the two ends. CDR3 length equals 14 residues. In germline, CDR1 is LGHNA, CDR2 YNFKEQ. CDR3: CASSQDRIGYEQYF. The CDR3 DNA is TGTGCCAGCAGCCAAGACAGAATCGGCTACGAGCAGTACTTC.

This clonotype was seen more than once but under ten times. V is TRBV6-2 or TRBV6-3 and J is TRBJ2-2, with 8 bases aligning to TRBD1. Unmatched junction bases numbered 4, after V lost 5 bases and J lost 5 bases. CDR1 is MNHEY, CDR2 SVGEGT, per germline. CDR3 length: 14 residues. The chain's CDR3 is CASSQGAKTGELFF. In DNA form, the CDR3 reads TGTGCCAGCAGTCAGGGGGCAAAAACCGGGGAGCTGTTTTTT.

This clonotype was seen at least ten times. This chain connects TRBV11-2 to TRBJ2-1; no clear D gene. V shed 0 bases and J shed 6 bases, with 9 bases lying between them. Germline lookup yields CDR1 SGHAT and CDR2 FQNNGV. This CDR3 comprises 14 residues. The CDR3 nucleotides read TGTGCCAGCAGCTTAGATTACCAGGCCAATGAGCAGTTCTTC. Residues: CASSLDYQANEQFF.

This clonotype was detected a few times. The chain carries TRBV12-3 or TRBV12-4 and TRBJ2-3; TRBD2 aligns across 12 bases. Trimming cost V 5 bases and J 2 bases; bases outside gene matches: 2. This CDR3 has 15 amino acids. The CDR3 is CASSPSGGATDTQYF. The CDR3 DNA follows: TGTGCCAGCAGTCCTAGCGGGGGGGCCACAGATACGCAGTATTTT.

This clonotype was found a few times. The chain uses TRBV6-5 and TRBJ1-5; D is unclear. The length of the CDR3 is 13 residues. V lost 0 bases, J lost 5 bases, and 5 bases lay in between. In germline, CDR1 is MNHEY, CDR2 SVGAGI. CDR3 nucleotide sequence: TGTGCCAGCAGTTACTCGAAGGATCAGCCCCAGCATTTT. As protein: CASSYSKDQPQHF.

The chain joins TRBV9 to TRBJ2-5; TRBD2 is a possible D gene (5 bases). There are 15 residues in the CDR3. The germline gives CDR1 SGDLS, CDR2 YYNGEE. V shed 4 bases and J shed 1 base, with 14 bases lying between them. CDR3 in DNA: TGTGCCAGCAGCCCCGAAGTGAGGGCCCAAGAGACCCAGTACTTC. Translating gives CASSPEVRAQETQYF.

To note about this clonotype: The junction departs from the called germline gene at one end, perhaps through a read error. The chain is built from TRBV18 and TRBJ1-1; 7 positions match TRBD1. Germline CDR1 KGHSH, CDR2 LQKENI. The CDR3 extends over 13 amino acids. CDR3 bases: TGTGCCAGCTCACAGGGGGCGAACGCTGAAGCTTTCTTT. Its protein product is CASSQGANAEAFF.

Many counts were recorded for this clonotype. The chain combines TRBV28 with TRBJ2-3; 7 bases agree with TRBD2. CDR3 length: 14 residues. V gave up 3 bases and J gave up 1 base; unmatched junction bases: 1. CDR1 is MDHEN and CDR2 is SYDVKM in the germline V gene. This CDR3 reads CASSLGGGTDTQYF. The CDR3 nucleotides read TGTGCCAGCAGTTTGGGAGGGGGCACAGATACGCAGTATTTT.

This clonotype has at least ten counts. The gene calls are TRBV20-1 and TRBJ1-4; TRBD1 is a possible D gene (6 bases). This CDR3 contains 15 residues. The V end was cut by 2 bases, the J end by 8 bases, with 18 bases between. Germline CDR1 reads DFQATT; CDR2 reads SNEGSKA (reference sequence). As DNA, the CDR3 is TGCAGTGCTAGAAGTGGGGGGCGACCGAACGAAAAACTGTTTTTT. Amino acids: CSARSGGRPNEKLFF.

The DNA of the CDR3 is TGTGCCAGCAGCTTGGGCCCCCGGGGGACAGGGGGCTACAATGAGCAGTTCTTC. This encodes CASSLGPRGTGGYNEQFF. The chain is built from TRBV5-8 and TRBJ2-1, with 11 bases aligning to TRBD1. V gave up 0 bases and J gave up 3 bases; unmatched junction bases: 8. CDR1 and CDR2 (germline): SGHTS, YDEGEE. This CDR3 spans 18 amino acids.

There are a few counts of this clonotype. This chain joins TRBV24-1 and TRBJ2-1, with D unclear. CDR1 KGHDR and CDR2 SFDVKD come from the germline V gene. The CDR3 spans 15 residues. The V and J ends lost 9 bases and 2 bases respectively, with 16 bases between them. CDR3 bases: TGTGCCACCGCAAACAGCGAGGTCCCCTACAATGAGCAGTTCTTC. Amino acid sequence: CATANSEVPYNEQFF.

This clonotype was recorded many times. This chain links TRBV12-3 or TRBV12-4 with TRBJ2-1; the match to TRBD2 covers 9 bases. The CDR3 has 15 amino acids. V was clipped by 3 bases and J by 6 bases; unmatched bases: 6. The CDR3 loop reads CASSLVAGAPNEQFF. The DNA of the CDR3 is TGTGCCAGCAGTTTGGTAGCGGGGGCGCCCAATGAGCAGTTCTTC.

This clonotype occurred a few times. The chain joins TRBV7-9 to TRBJ1-1, with D hard to call. V dropped 1 base and J dropped 1 base, with 7 bases sitting between them. Germline CDR1 reads SEHNR; CDR2 reads FQNEAQ (reference sequence). The CDR3 totals 14 residues. The CDR3 nucleotides are TGTGCCAGCAGCTTAGAGCCCCGGAACACTGAAGCTTTCTTT. Amino acid sequence: CASSLEPRNTEAFF.

This clonotype was picked up many times. Relative to the germline gene, one junction end is altered; a read error may explain this. The V call is TRBV6-1, the J call TRBJ1-1; D is ambiguous. Germline CDR1 is MNHNS and CDR2 is SASEGT. The CDR3 extends over 12 amino acids. This chain's CDR3 is CASSELGTEAFF. The CDR3 DNA reads TGCGCCAGCAGTGAGCTAGGCACTGAAGCTTTCTTT.

The V gene is TRBV7-9, the J gene TRBJ2-1; D is possibly TRBD2 (5 bases). The germline V gene has CDR1 SEHNR and CDR2 FQNEAQ (reference sequence). Trimming cost V 11 bases and J 8 bases, with 22 bases left between them. The CDR3 runs 14 residues. CDR3 nucleotide sequence: TGTGCCGCAACCGGGAACTTCAATGTCTATGAGCAGTTCTTC. It translates to CAATGNFNVYEQFF.

The CDR3 loop is CASSLGAGGHSRPQHF. The CDR3 DNA reads TGTGCCAGCAGCTTGGGGGCAGGGGGCCATTCACGGCCCCAGCATTTT. The chain combines TRBV5-6 with TRBJ1-5; 8 nucleotides align to TRBD1. Germline CDR1 and CDR2: SGHDT and YYEEEE. V shed 0 bases, J shed 9 bases, and the junction held 11 bases outside the gene matches. This CDR3 has 16 residues.

This clonotype has only a few counts. The genes are TRBV7-9 and TRBJ2-7; D is unresolved. V shed 5 bases and J shed 1 base, with 9 bases lying between them. Germline V gives CDR1 SEHNR, CDR2 FQNEAQ (reference sequence). The CDR3 covers 13 residues. The CDR3 sequence: CASSPGGSYEQYF. The DNA of the CDR3 is TGTGCCAGCAGCCCCGGTGGGTCCTACGAGCAGTACTTC.